Below are 8 T cell receptor beta chains sequenced from a single sample in a study of vaccination effects on CD4 cells after COVID-19. Prior to sequencing, the ViraFEST assay stimulated PBMC with viral peptide pools, which expanded the antigen-specific CD4+ T cells. Isolating CD4+ T cells followed more than eight days of culture. Every participant took two doses of the BNT162b2 or mRNA-1273 vaccine. Sequencing was performed with immunoSEQ multiplex PCR; in TCRdb, only in-frame clones are kept and a portion is missing. The data hold 67,000 or so clones, with approximately 81% observed a single time. These receptors have no known antigen. Sequencing was performed on CD4+ T cells from PBMCs cultured with HCoV-229E spike peptides, taken after COVID-19 vaccination. Receptors were obtained from a human donor who received a COVID-19 vaccine.

The chain joins TRBV6-5 to TRBJ2-2; D ambiguous. Looked up from germline, CDR1 is MNHEY and CDR2 is SVGAGI. The CDR3 length is 15 residues. V lost 7 bases to trimming and J lost 0 bases, with 12 bases between them. The DNA of the CDR3 is TGTGCCAGCACCCGAAAGTCCCCGAACACCGGGGAGCTGTTTTTT. Translating it yields CASTRKSPNTGELFF.

V usage is TRBV29-1 and J usage is TRBJ1-2; 7 bases match TRBD1. Trimming took 7 bases from V and 0 from J; bases not matched to a gene: 2. CDR1 and CDR2 from the germline V gene are SQVTM and ANQGSEA. CDR3 length: 12 residues. As DNA, the CDR3 is TGCAGCGCGGGACAGACTAACTATGGCTACACCTTC. Protein product: CSAGQTNYGYTF.

The genes are TRBV5-1 and TRBJ1-1; 10 bases line up with TRBD1. The CDR3 spans 16 residues. From germline, CDR1 is SGHRS and CDR2 YFSETQ. V shed 5 bases and J 0 bases; nucleotides not matched to a gene: 7. The CDR3: CASRAGTGAMNTEAFF. CDR3 coding DNA: TGCGCCAGCAGGGCCGGGACAGGGGCTATGAACACTGAAGCTTTCTTT.

J is TRBJ2-5 and V is TRBV4-1; D gene ambiguous. The CDR3 length is 12 residues. Germline CDR1 is MGHRA and CDR2 is YSYEKL. V was clipped by 7 bases and J by 5 bases, with 11 bases between them. The CDR3 bases are TGCGCCAGCAAAAAGAACGGGGAGACCCAGTACTTC. It is translated as CASKKNGETQYF.

This chain links TRBV24-1 with TRBJ2-1; TRBD2 aligns across 10 bases. In germline, CDR1 is KGHDR, CDR2 SFDVKD. Unmatched junction bases numbered 2, after V lost 4 bases and J lost 0 bases. There are 16 residues in the CDR3. The CDR3 sequence is CATSEPSGGSYNEQFF. DNA of the CDR3: TGTGCCACCAGTGAGCCTAGCGGGGGCTCCTACAATGAGCAGTTCTTC.

The chain uses TRBV6-6 and TRBJ2-3; D perhaps matches TRBD1 (6 bases). This CDR3 region has 13 residues. In germline, CDR1 is MNHNY, CDR2 SVGAGI (reference sequence). V lost 8 bases and J 3 bases, leaving 12 bases between the germline ends. As DNA, the CDR3 is TGTGCCAGCGTTGGACAGACAACAGATACGCAGTATTTT. Residues: CASVGQTTDTQYF.

The rearrangement links TRBV24-1 to TRBJ2-5, with D uncertain. The V end lost 7 bases, the J end lost 4 bases, and 12 bases lay between the germline ends. Per germline, CDR1 KGHDR and CDR2 SFDVKD. CDR3 length equals 13 residues. DNA for the CDR3: TGTGCCACCAGCGAAGGGTCTCGAGAGACCCAGTACTTC. Protein product: CATSEGSRETQYF.

The CDR3 nucleotides read TGCGCCAGCAGCCAAGATGCTTTCCGGGACAGGGCCTCAGATACGCAGTATTTT. Protein sequence: CASSQDAFRDRASDTQYF. The V gene is TRBV4-1, the J gene TRBJ2-3; 9 bases line up with TRBD1. The CDR3 totals 18 residues. CDR1 and CDR2 (germline): MGHRA, YSYEKL. V was clipped by 0 bases and J by 4 bases; unmatched bases: 11.